A single sample gave rise to the 10 T cell receptor beta chains below, sequenced in a study of cytomegalovirus exposure and HLA in healthy donors. The primer mix had 60 Vbeta and 13 Jbeta primers. The data were produced by immunoSEQ multiplex PCR, yet TCRdb's version contains in-frame clones alone and is incomplete. The sample holds around 67,000 clones, around 70% seen once. Sample: PBMCs. The receptor set was obtained from a woman aged 30 to 39 in good health and CMV-seropositive.

This rearrangement joins TRBV6-1 to TRBJ2-7; the D is unclear. Per germline, CDR1 MNHNS and CDR2 SASEGT. Trimming shortened V by 4 bases and J by 2 bases, and 12 bases separated the two germline ends. The CDR3 covers 14 residues. In nucleotides, the CDR3 is TGTGCCAGCAGTGCGACACGGTTTCCCTACGAGCAGTACTTC. Encoded protein: CASSATRFPYEQYF.

This chain connects TRBV15 to TRBJ2-1, with TRBD2 as a possible D gene (5 bases). CDR1 and CDR2 from the germline V gene are LNHNV and YYDKDF (reference sequence). The CDR3 loop spans 14 amino acids. Between the trimmed V and J ends, which lost 6 bases and 0 bases, there was a span of 9 bases. CDR3 bases: TGTGCCACCAGTCGGAGGAGCTCCTACAATGAGCAGTTCTTC. It is translated as CATSRRSSYNEQFF.

This clone has just a few counts. The V call is TRBV2, the J call TRBJ2-7; weak D call: TRBD2 (5 bases). Looked up from germline, CDR1 is SNHLY and CDR2 is FYNNEI. The CDR3 covers 14 residues. The germline V and J ends were trimmed by 8 bases and 0 bases, with 14 bases remaining between them. The CDR3: CASAIGESSYEQYF. CDR3 sequence (DNA): TGTGCCAGCGCTATCGGGGAGAGCTCCTACGAGCAGTACTTC.

This chain connects TRBV28 to TRBJ1-5, with D unclear. This CDR3 spans 13 amino acids. Germline V gene data show CDR1 as MDHEN and CDR2 as SYDVKM. V was cut by 5 bases and J by 9 bases, with 14 bases left in between. Written as DNA, the CDR3 is TGTGCCAGCAGTCTAGAGGCCCTCCGGCCCCAGCATTTT. This sequence encodes CASSLEALRPQHF.

The chain recombines TRBV11-2 with TRBJ2-2, with 7 bases fitting TRBD1. Trimming at V came to 7 bases and at J to 4 bases, leaving 6 bases not matched to a gene. Germline CDR1 SGHAT, CDR2 FQNNGV. CDR3 length equals 14 residues. In nucleotides, the CDR3 is TGTGCCAGCACCCTGGGACAGCTCACCGGGGAGCTGTTTTTT. Protein: CASTLGQLTGELFF.

V gene TRBV12-5 combines with J gene TRBJ1-1, with a tentative D call TRBD1 (5 bases). The V end lost 4 bases, the J end lost 3 bases, and 9 bases lay between the germline ends. The germline gives CDR1 LGHNT, CDR2 FRNRAP. The CDR3 consists of 13 residues. CDR3 bases: TGTGCTAGTGGTTACGACAGTCACACTGAAGCTTTCTTT. It yields the protein CASGYDSHTEAFF.

J is TRBJ2-7 and V is TRBV29-1, with a possible D match to TRBD1 (5 bases). CDR3 size: 13 residues. CDR1 is SQVTM and CDR2 is ANQGSEA in the germline V gene. V was trimmed by 5 bases and J by 5 bases, leaving 16 bases between them. The CDR3 spells CSVNQGKGHEQYF. Here the CDR3 DNA reads TGCAGCGTTAATCAGGGAAAAGGGCACGAGCAGTACTTC.

The chain recombines TRBV7-3 with TRBJ1-2, with a possible D match to TRBD1 (5 bases). CDR3 length: 13 amino acids. Germline V gene data show CDR1 as SGHTA and CDR2 as FQGTGA. V lost 5 bases to trimming and J lost 6 bases, with 13 bases between them. As DNA, the CDR3 is TGTGCCAGCAGCCCCGGGGGGACCGATGGCTACACCTTC. It translates to CASSPGGTDGYTF.

This clone appeared once. Sequence at one end of the junction differs from germline and may be a read error. V and J are TRBV28 and TRBJ2-6; D is possibly TRBD1 (6 bases). Germline V lookup: CDR1 MDHEN, CDR2 SYDVKM. The CDR3 runs to 14 residues. The CDR3 coding sequence is TGTGCCAGTAGTTACAGGGCTGGGGCCAACGTCCTGACTTTC. Its translation: CASSYRAGANVLTF.

The V call is TRBV5-6, the J call TRBJ1-1; no clear D gene. CDR3 length: 14 residues. Germline V gene data show CDR1 as SGHDT and CDR2 as YYEEEE. V shed 0 bases and J shed 1 base, with 7 bases lying between them. The CDR3 DNA sequence: TGTGCCAGCAGCTTGGGCACTGCGAACACTGAAGCTTTCTTT. It specifies CASSLGTANTEAFF.